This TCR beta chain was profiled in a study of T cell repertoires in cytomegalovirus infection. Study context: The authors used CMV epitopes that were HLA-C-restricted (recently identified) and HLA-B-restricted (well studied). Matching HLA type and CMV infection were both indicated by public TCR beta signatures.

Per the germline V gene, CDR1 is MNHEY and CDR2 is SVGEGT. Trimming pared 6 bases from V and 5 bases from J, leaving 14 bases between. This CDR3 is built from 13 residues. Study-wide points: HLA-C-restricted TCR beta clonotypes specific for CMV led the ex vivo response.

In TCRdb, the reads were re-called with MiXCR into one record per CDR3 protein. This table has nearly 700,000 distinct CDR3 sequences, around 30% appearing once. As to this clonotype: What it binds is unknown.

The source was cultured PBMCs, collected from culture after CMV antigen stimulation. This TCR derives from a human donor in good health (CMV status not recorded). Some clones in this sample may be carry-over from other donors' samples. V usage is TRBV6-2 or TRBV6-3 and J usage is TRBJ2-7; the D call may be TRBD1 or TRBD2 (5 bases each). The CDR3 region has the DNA TGTGCCAGCAGCCGGGGCGACTTACACGAGCAGTACTTC. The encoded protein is CASSRGDLHEQYF.